The 21 T cell receptor beta chains below all came from one sample that was sequenced in a study of OX40 agonist ivuxolimab in advanced cancers. Clones were read by immunoSEQ multiplex PCR, and TCRdb kept only the in-frame ones, dropping some. This sample has roughly 67,000 clones, with nearly 95% found just once. The sample was CD4+ or CD8+ T cells sorted from blood, taken in a trial of the OX40 agonist ivuxolimab. These receptors all stem from an adult with an advanced solid tumor such as melanoma, head and neck, liver or kidney cancer.

The V call is TRBV9, the J call TRBJ2-7; maybe TRBD1 (5 bases). Germline CDR1 is SGDLS and CDR2 is YYNGEE. Between the trimmed V and J ends, which lost 0 bases and 3 bases, there was a span of 10 bases. The CDR3 is made up of 14 amino acids. CDR3 amino acids: CASSVATGHYEQYF. DNA of the CDR3: TGTGCCAGCAGCGTAGCTACAGGCCACTACGAGCAGTACTTC.

The chain joins TRBV6-5 to TRBJ2-3; no clear D. V lost 2 bases to trimming and J lost 1 base, with 7 bases between them. The germline V gene encodes CDR1 MNHEY and CDR2 SVGAGI. The CDR3 has 14 amino acids. The CDR3 loop is CASSYEGGTDTQYF. The CDR3 coding sequence is TGTGCCAGCAGTTACGAAGGCGGCACAGATACGCAGTATTTT.

CDR3 DNA: TGTGCCAGCAGCCCTACTAGCAGAGAGACCCAGTACTTC. Amino acid sequence: CASSPTSRETQYF. The J gene is TRBJ2-5, the V gene TRBV7-9; tentatively, D is TRBD2 (6 bases). The CDR3 covers 13 residues. Looked up from germline, CDR1 is SEHNR and CDR2 is FQNEAQ (reference sequence). Trimming cost V 5 bases and J 4 bases, with 11 bases left between them.

This chain connects TRBV21-1 to TRBJ2-1. TRBV21-1 corresponds to a pseudogene. The CDR3 runs to 15 residues. The chain's CDR3 is CASSKALINYNEQFF. The CDR3 DNA sequence: TGTGCCAGCAGCAAAGCGCTTATTAATTACAATGAGCAGTTCTTC.

This clone was found once. This chain uses TRBV15 with TRBJ2-3; the match to TRBD2 covers 8 bases. J was trimmed by 2 bases and V by 6 bases; bases with no gene match: 4. CDR3 length: 14 amino acids. Looked up from germline, CDR1 is LNHNV and CDR2 is YYDKDF (reference sequence). The CDR3 is CATRIAGTTDTQYF. CDR3 DNA sequence: TGTGCCACCAGGATAGCGGGGACCACAGATACGCAGTATTTT. The variable domain in full, completed from reference TRBV15 and TRBJ2-3, reads DAMVIQNPRYQVTQFGKPVTLSCSQTLNHNVMYWYQQKSSQAPKLLFHYYDKDFNNEADTPDNFQSRRPNTSFCFLDIRSPGLGDTAMYLCATRIAGTTDTQYFGPGTRLTVL.

V usage is TRBV7-6 and J usage is TRBJ2-7; a possible D gene is TRBD1 (6 bases). This CDR3 spans 15 amino acids. V lost 0 bases to trimming and J lost 0 bases, with 9 bases between them. In germline, CDR1 is SGHVS, CDR2 FNYEAQ. The CDR3 region is CASSLAQGFSYEQYF. The CDR3 nucleotides are TGTGCCAGCAGCTTAGCGCAGGGGTTCTCCTACGAGCAGTACTTC.

V gene TRBV9 combines with J gene TRBJ2-5, with D perhaps TRBD2 (5 bases). CDR1 and CDR2 (germline): SGDLS, YYNGEE. The CDR3 totals 15 residues. Trimming cost V 0 bases and J 4 bases, with 13 bases left between them. This CDR3 is CASSVEWSGAETQYF. The CDR3 bases are TGTGCCAGCAGCGTAGAGTGGAGCGGTGCAGAGACCCAGTACTTC.

The chain uses TRBV9 and TRBJ1-1; D might be TRBD1 (5 bases). Deletions cut 0 bases from V and 5 bases from J, with 11 bases between. Germline assignment: CDR1 SGDLS and CDR2 YYNGEE. CDR3 length: 14 amino acids. The CDR3 nucleotides read TGTGCCAGCAGCGTAGTTGGGGGTAGGACTGAAGCTTTCTTT. Its translation is CASSVVGGRTEAFF.

The rearrangement uses TRBV2 and TRBJ1-3; TRBD1 is a possible D gene (5 bases). The CDR3 extends over 14 amino acids. From germline, CDR1 is SNHLY and CDR2 FYNNEI. Trimming cost V 9 bases and J 3 bases, with 15 bases left between them. CDR3 in DNA: TGTGCCAGAAAGGGGACCGACAGTGGAAACACCATATATTTT. This codes for CARKGTDSGNTIYF.

The chain employs TRBV5-1 and TRBJ2-7, with TRBD2 identical over 8 bases. Trimming took 4 bases from V and 1 from J; bases not matched to a gene: 4. The CDR3 spans 14 residues. Germline CDR1 reads SGHRS; CDR2 reads YFSETQ. CDR3 nucleotide sequence: TGCGCCAGCAGCCCAGCGGGAGAATCCTACGAGCAGTACTTC. Protein product: CASSPAGESYEQYF. Using reference TRBV5-1 and TRBJ2-7 for the parts outside the CDR3, the full variable domain is KAGVTQTPRYLIKTRGQQVTLSCSPISGHRSVSWYQQTPGQGLQFLFEYFSETQRNKGNFPGRFSGRQFSNSRSEMNVSTLELGDSALYLCASSPAGESYEQYFGPGTRLTVT.

Turning to this clone: This same CDR3 is encoded by further DNA sequences in the sample. The chain joins TRBV6-5 to TRBJ1-1; D perhaps matches TRBD1 (5 bases). This CDR3 contains 13 residues. V lost 3 bases to trimming and J lost 4 bases, with 9 bases between them. Germline V CDR1 and CDR2: MNHEY, SVGAGI. CDR3 sequence reads: CASSYSGGTEAFF. The CDR3, as DNA: TGTGCCAGCAGTTATTCCGGGGGCACTGAAGCTTTCTTT.

This chain joins TRBV14 and TRBJ1-5; 7 bases line up with TRBD1. Germline assignment: CDR1 SGHDN and CDR2 FVKESK. The V gene end was trimmed by 4 bases and the J gene end by 3 bases; junction bases not matched to a gene: 3. The CDR3 runs to 14 residues. CDR3 sequence: CASSLTGHNQPQHF. CDR3 nucleotide sequence: TGTGCCAGCAGCCTGACAGGGCACAATCAGCCCCAGCATTTT.

The chain carries TRBV25-1 and TRBJ2-1; D is perhaps TRBD2 (6 bases). This CDR3 contains 11 residues. Germline CDR1 reads MGHDK; CDR2 reads SYGVNS. V was pared by 8 bases and J by 7 bases, with 9 bases between. This CDR3 is CASGAGNEQFF. CDR3 DNA sequence: TGTGCCAGCGGGGCGGGGAATGAGCAGTTCTTC. The whole variable domain, remainder taken from reference TRBV25-1 and TRBJ2-1, is EADIYQTPRYLVIGTGKKITLECSQTMGHDKMYWYQQDPGMELHLIHYSYGVNSTEKGDLSSESTVSRIRTEHFPLTLESARPSHTSQYLCASGAGNEQFFGPGTRLTVL.

By frequency in the sample, this clone is medium-sized. This rearrangement joins TRBV6-6 to TRBJ1-2, with TRBD1 identical over 8 bases. V was pared by 7 bases and J by 3 bases, with 4 bases of the junction left unmatched. The CDR3 length is 13 residues. Germline V lookup: CDR1 MNHNY, CDR2 SVGAGI (reference sequence). CDR3 region: CASKPGGDYGYTF. In DNA form, the CDR3 reads TGTGCCAGCAAACCAGGGGGCGACTATGGCTACACCTTC.

This rearrangement joins TRBV5-1 to TRBJ2-7, with 8 bases identical to TRBD2. V shed 0 bases, J shed 5 bases, and the junction held 4 bases outside the gene matches. The CDR3 consists of 14 residues. Germline CDR1 and CDR2: SGHRS and YFSETQ. The CDR3 loop is CASSLAGGFNEQYF. For the CDR3, the DNA is TGCGCCAGCAGCTTGGCGGGGGGGTTTAACGAGCAGTACTTC. Complete variable domain (other parts from reference TRBV5-1 and TRBJ2-7): KAGVTQTPRYLIKTRGQQVTLSCSPISGHRSVSWYQQTPGQGLQFLFEYFSETQRNKGNFPGRFSGRQFSNSRSEMNVSTLELGDSALYLCASSLAGGFNEQYFGPGTRLTVT.

The rearrangement joins TRBV15 to TRBJ2-2, with a tentative D call TRBD2 (6 bases). The CDR3 consists of 17 residues. Germline lookup yields CDR1 LNHNV and CDR2 YYDKDF (reference sequence). Between the trimmed V and J ends, which lost 0 bases and 4 bases, there was a span of 15 bases. CDR3 protein: CATSRDRVAESTGELFF. CDR3 nucleotides: TGTGCCACCAGCAGAGATCGAGTAGCGGAATCCACCGGGGAGCTGTTTTTT.

This chain uses TRBV4-1 with TRBJ2-1, with D possibly being TRBD1 (6 bases). In germline, CDR1 is MGHRA, CDR2 YSYEKL. The CDR3 consists of 18 residues. Trimming removed 1 base at V and 7 bases at J, with 23 bases between. CDR3 nucleotides: TGCGCCAGCAGCCAAGGAACAACGGGCAGCCAAGGGGGTAATGAGCAGTTCTTC. This translates into CASSQGTTGSQGGNEQFF.

The chain carries TRBV11-2 and TRBJ1-5; no definite D call. The V gene's germline CDR1 is SGHAT and CDR2 FQNNGV. Deletions cut 0 bases from V and 9 bases from J, with 6 bases between. The CDR3 sequence is 12 residues long. The CDR3 loop is CASSLETGPQHF. The CDR3 DNA reads TGTGCCAGCAGCTTAGAGACCGGGCCCCAGCATTTT.

The chain combines TRBV13 with TRBJ1-2; 8 nucleotides align to TRBD1. Germline CDR1 is PRHDT and CDR2 is FYEKMQ (reference sequence). J gave up 2 bases and V 5 bases, and 1 base lay outside the gene matches. CDR3 length: 13 residues. CDR3 loop: CASSQGANYGYTF. The CDR3, as DNA: TGTGCCAGCAGCCAGGGGGCGAACTATGGCTACACCTTC.

The J gene is TRBJ2-7, the V gene TRBV7-9, with a possible D match to TRBD1 (5 bases). The germline V and J ends were trimmed by 4 bases and 3 bases, with 16 bases remaining between them. Germline V CDR1 and CDR2: SEHNR, FQNEAQ (reference sequence). The CDR3 extends over 15 amino acids. As DNA, the CDR3 is TGTGCCAGCAGCTCCACTCAGGGCCCTCTCTACGAGCAGTACTTC. It specifies CASSSTQGPLYEQYF.

The chain links TRBV25-1 to TRBJ2-1; TRBD1 might be the D (6 bases). Germline values: CDR1 MGHDK, CDR2 SYGVNS. The CDR3 sequence is 13 residues long. Deletions cut 4 bases from V and 7 bases from J, with 11 bases between. The CDR3 loop reads CASSGTVSNEQFF. The CDR3, as DNA: TGTGCCAGCAGTGGGACAGTCAGTAATGAGCAGTTCTTC.